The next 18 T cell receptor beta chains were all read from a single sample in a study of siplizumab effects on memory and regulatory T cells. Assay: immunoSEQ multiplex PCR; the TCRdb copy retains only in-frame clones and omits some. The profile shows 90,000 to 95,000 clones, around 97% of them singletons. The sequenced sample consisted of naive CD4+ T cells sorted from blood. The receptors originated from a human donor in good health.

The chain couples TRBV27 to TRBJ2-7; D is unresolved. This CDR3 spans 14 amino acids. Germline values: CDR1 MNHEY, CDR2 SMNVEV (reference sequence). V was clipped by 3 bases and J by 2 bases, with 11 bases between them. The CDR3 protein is CASSFSPPTYEQYF. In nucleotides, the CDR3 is TGTGCCAGCAGTTTCTCACCTCCTACCTACGAGCAGTACTTC.

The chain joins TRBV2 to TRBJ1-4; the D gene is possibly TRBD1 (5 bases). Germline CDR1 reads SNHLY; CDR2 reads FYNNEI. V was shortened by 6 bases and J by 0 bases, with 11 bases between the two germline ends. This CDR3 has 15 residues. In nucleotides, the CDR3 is TGTGCCAGCAGCCTCCAGGGACCAACTAATGAAAAACTGTTTTTT. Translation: CASSLQGPTNEKLFF.

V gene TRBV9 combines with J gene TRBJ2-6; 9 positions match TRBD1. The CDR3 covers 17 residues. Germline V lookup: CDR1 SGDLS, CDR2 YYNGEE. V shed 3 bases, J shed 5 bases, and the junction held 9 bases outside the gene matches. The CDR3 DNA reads TGTGCCAGCAGCGAGGAGGGACAGGGAGCCCGGGCCAACGTCCTGACTTTC. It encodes CASSEEGQGARANVLTF.

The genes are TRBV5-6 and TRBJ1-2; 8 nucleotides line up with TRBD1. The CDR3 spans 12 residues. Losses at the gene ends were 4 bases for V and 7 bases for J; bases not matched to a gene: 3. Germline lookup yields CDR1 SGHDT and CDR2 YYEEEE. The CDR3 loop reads CASSTGQAGYTF. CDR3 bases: TGTGCCAGCAGCACGGGACAGGCTGGCTACACCTTC.

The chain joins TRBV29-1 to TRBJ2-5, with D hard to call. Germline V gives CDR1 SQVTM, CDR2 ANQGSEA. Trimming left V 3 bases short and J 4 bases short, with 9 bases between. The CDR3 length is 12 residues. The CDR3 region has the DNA TGCAGCGTTGAGGGAATTGGAGAGACCCAGTACTTC. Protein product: CSVEGIGETQYF.

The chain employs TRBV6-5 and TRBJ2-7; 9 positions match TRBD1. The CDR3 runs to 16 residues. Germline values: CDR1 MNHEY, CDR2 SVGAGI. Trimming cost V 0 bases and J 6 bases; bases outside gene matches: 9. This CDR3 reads CASSYSGTGTQSEQYF. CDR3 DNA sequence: TGTGCCAGCAGTTACTCGGGGACAGGGACACAAAGCGAGCAGTACTTC.

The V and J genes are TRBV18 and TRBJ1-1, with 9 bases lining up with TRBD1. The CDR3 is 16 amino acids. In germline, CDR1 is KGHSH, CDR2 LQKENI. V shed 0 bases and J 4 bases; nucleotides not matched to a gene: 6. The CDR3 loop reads CASSPPGQGPATEAFF. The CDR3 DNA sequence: TGTGCCAGCTCACCACCGGGACAGGGACCAGCCACTGAAGCTTTCTTT.

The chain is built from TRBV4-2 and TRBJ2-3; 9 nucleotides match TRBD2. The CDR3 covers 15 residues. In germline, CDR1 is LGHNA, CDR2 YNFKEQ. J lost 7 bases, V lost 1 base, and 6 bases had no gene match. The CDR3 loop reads CASSQAVAGANTQYF. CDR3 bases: TGTGCCAGCAGCCAAGCCGTAGCGGGGGCCAATACGCAGTATTTT.

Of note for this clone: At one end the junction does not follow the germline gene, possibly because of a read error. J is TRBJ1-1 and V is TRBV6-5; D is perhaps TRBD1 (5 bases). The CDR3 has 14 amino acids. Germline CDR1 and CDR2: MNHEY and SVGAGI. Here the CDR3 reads CASSMGRTNTETFF. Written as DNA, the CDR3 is TGTGCCAGCAGTATGGGACGGACGAACACTGAAACTTTCTTT.

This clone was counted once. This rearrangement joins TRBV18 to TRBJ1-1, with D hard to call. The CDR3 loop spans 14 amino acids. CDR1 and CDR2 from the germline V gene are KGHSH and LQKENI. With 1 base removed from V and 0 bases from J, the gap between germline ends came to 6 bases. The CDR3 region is CASSPRVMNTEAFF. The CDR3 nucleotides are TGTGCCAGCTCACCACGGGTCATGAACACTGAAGCTTTCTTT. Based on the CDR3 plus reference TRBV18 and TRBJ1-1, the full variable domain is NAGVMQNPRHLVRRRGQEARLRCSPMKGHSHVYWYRQLPEEGLKFMVYLQKENIIDESGMPKERFSAEFPKEGPSILRIQQVVRGDSAAYFCASSPRVMNTEAFFGQGTRLTVV.

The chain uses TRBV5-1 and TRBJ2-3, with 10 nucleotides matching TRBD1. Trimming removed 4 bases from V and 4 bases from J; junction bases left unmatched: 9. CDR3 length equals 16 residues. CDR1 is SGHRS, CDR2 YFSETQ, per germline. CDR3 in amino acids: CASSIRRGTGADTQYF. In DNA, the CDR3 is TGCGCCAGCAGCATCCGACGTGGGACAGGGGCAGATACGCAGTATTTT.

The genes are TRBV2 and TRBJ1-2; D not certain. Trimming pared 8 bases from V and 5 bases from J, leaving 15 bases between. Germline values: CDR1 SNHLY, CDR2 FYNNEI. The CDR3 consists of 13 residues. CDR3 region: CASRAGREYGYTF. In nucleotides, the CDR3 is TGTGCCAGCCGCGCCGGACGGGAGTATGGCTACACCTTC. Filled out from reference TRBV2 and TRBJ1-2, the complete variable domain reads EPEVTQTPSHQVTQMGQEVILRCVPISNHLYFYWYRQILGQKVEFLVSFYNNEISEKSEIFDDQFSVERPDGSNFTLKIRSTKLEDSAMYFCASRAGREYGYTFGSGTRLTVV.

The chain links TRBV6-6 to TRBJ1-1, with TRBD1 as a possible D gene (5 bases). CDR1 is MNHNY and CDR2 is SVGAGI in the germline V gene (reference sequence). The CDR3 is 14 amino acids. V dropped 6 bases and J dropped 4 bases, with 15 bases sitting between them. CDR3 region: CASSRLDGGTEAFF. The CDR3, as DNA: TGTGCCAGCAGCAGACTCGATGGGGGCACTGAAGCTTTCTTT.

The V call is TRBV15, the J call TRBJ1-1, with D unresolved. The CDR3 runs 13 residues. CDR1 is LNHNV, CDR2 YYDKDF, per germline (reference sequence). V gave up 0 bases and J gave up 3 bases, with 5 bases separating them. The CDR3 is CATSRDRYTEAFF. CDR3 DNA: TGTGCCACCAGCAGAGATAGGTACACTGAAGCTTTCTTT.

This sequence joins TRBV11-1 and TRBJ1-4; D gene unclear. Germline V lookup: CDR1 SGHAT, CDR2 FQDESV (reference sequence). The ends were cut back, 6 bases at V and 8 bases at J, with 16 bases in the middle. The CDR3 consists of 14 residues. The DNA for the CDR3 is TGTGCCAGCAGAATTTCCTTGGGAGGCGAAAAACTGTTTTTT. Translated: CASRISLGGEKLFF. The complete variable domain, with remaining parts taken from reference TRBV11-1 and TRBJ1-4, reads EAEVAQSPRYKITEKSQAVAFWCDPISGHATLYWYRQILGQGPELLVQFQDESVVDDSQLPKDRFSAERLKGVDSTLKIQPAELGDSAMYLCASRISLGGEKLFFGSGTQLSVL.

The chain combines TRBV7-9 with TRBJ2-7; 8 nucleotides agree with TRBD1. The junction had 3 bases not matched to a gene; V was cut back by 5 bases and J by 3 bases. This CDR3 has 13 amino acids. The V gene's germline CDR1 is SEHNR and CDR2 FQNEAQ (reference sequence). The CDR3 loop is CASSPDRGYEQYF. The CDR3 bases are TGTGCCAGCAGCCCCGACAGGGGCTACGAGCAGTACTTC.

This chain's CDR3 is CASSRDLGEKLFF. CDR3 coding DNA: TGTGCCAGCAGCCGGGACTTAGGTGAAAAACTGTTTTTT. This chain uses TRBV28 with TRBJ1-4; D is perhaps TRBD1 (5 bases). CDR3 length equals 13 residues. The V end was cut by 6 bases, the J end by 7 bases, with 12 bases between. Germline-derived CDR1 and CDR2 are MDHEN and SYDVKM.

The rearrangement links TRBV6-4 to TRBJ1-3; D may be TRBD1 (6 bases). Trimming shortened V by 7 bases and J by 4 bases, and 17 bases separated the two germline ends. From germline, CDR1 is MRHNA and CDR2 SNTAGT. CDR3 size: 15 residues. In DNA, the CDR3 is TGTGCCAGCAATGAACCGGGACACGGAGGAAACACCATATATTTT. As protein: CASNEPGHGGNTIYF.